This T cell receptor (beta chain) was sequenced during a study of blood T cell repertoires in COVID-19. About the study: The study drew acute and convalescent COVID-19 samples from the United States, Italy and Spain.

The assay was immunoSEQ multiplex PCR, and TCRdb's table has in-frame clones only and misses some. The data contain roughly 280,000 clones, less than 90% of them singletons. Participants were placed into cohorts based on the clinical history they reported. What the recovered Cohort 3 donors had was two negative PCRs, clearance, or symptom resolution. V was trimmed by 6 bases and J by 0 bases, leaving 17 bases between them. Germline assignment: CDR1 LGHDT and CDR2 YNNKEL (reference sequence). The length of the CDR3 is 16 residues. The chain uses TRBV3-1 (or the pseudogene TRBV3-2) and TRBJ1-2; D remains ambiguous. Material: PBMCs or T cells enriched from blood (not recorded which). The TCR comes from a woman aged 50 to 65 who had recovered from COVID-19. CDR3 residues: CASRPPTRLPNYGYTF. The CDR3 DNA follows: TGTGCCAGCAGACCTCCCACGCGGCTCCCTAACTATGGCTACACCTTC.